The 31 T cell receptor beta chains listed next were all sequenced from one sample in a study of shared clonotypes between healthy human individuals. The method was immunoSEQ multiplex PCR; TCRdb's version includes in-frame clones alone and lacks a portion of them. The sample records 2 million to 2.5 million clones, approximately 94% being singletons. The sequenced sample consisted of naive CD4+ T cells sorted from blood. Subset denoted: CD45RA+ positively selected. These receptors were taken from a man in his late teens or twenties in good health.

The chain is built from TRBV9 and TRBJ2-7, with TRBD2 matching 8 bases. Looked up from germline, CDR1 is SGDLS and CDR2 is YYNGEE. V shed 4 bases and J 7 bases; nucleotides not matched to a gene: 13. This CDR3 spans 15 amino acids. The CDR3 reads CASSPVRAGDGEQYF. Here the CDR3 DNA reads TGTGCCAGCAGCCCGGTCCGAGCGGGGGATGGTGAGCAGTACTTC.

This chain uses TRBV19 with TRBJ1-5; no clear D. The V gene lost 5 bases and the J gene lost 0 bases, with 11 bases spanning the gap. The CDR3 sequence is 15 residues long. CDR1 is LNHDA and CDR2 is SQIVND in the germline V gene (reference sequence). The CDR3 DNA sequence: TGTGCCAGTAGTGCCCTTGCGGGTAGCAATCAGCCCCAGCATTTT. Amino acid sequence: CASSALAGSNQPQHF.

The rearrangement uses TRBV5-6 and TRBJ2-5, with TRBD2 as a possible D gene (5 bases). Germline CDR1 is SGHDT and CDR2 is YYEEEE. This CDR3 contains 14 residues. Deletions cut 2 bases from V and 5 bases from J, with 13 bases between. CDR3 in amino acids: CASSFLAPLETQYF. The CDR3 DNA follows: TGTGCCAGCAGCTTTCTAGCTCCCCTGGAGACCCAGTACTTC.

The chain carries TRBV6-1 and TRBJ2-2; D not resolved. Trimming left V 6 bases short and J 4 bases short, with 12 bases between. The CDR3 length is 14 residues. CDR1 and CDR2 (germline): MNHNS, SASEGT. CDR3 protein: CASSESLITGELFF. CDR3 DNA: TGTGCCAGCAGCGAGTCACTTATCACCGGGGAGCTGTTTTTT.

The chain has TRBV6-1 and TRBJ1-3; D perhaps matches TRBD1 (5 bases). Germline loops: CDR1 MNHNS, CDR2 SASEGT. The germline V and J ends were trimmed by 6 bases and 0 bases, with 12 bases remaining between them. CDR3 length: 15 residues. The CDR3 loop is CASSATGSSGNTIYF. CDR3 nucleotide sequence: TGTGCCAGCAGCGCAACAGGTTCCTCTGGAAACACCATATATTTT.

The CDR3, as DNA: TGTGCCAGCAGCCGGACAGGGACCACAGATACGCAGTATTTT. Its protein is CASSRTGTTDTQYF. V gene TRBV6-5 combines with J gene TRBJ2-3, with 8 bases identical to TRBD1. V was pared by 6 bases and J by 2 bases, with 4 bases of the junction left unmatched. The CDR3 totals 14 residues. The germline CDR1 and CDR2 sequences are MNHEY and SVGAGI.

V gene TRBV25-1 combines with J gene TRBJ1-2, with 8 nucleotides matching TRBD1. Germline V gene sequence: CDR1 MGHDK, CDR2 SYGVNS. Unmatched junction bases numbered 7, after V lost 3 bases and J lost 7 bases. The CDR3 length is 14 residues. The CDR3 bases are TGTGCCAGCAGTGACCTTCAGGGGGCGCCTGGCTACACCTTC. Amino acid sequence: CASSDLQGAPGYTF.

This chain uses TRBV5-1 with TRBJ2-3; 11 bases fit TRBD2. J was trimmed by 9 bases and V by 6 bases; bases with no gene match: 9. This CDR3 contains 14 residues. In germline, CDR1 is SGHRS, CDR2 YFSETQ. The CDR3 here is CASNYDRLAGTQYF. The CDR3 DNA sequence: TGCGCCAGCAACTACGATCGACTAGCGGGGACGCAGTATTTT.

The CDR3: CATQDSSYEQYF. DNA for the CDR3: TGTGCCACCCAGGATAGCTCCTACGAGCAGTACTTC. The rearrangement uses TRBV6-5 and TRBJ2-7; D uncertain. CDR1 is MNHEY, CDR2 SVGAGI, per germline. The V end was cut by 10 bases, the J end by 0 bases, with 10 bases between. The CDR3 has 12 amino acids.

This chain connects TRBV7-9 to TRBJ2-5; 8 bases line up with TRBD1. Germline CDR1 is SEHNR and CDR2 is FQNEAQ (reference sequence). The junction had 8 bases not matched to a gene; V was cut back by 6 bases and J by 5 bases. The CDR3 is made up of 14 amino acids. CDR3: CASRESGGSETQYF. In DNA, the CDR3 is TGTGCCAGCAGAGAGTCAGGGGGCTCGGAGACCCAGTACTTC.

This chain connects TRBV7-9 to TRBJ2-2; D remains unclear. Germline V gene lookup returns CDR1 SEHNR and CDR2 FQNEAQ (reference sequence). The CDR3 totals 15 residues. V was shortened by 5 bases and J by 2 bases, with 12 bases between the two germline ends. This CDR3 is CASSPPERNTGELFF. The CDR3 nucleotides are TGTGCCAGCAGCCCCCCGGAAAGAAACACCGGGGAGCTGTTTTTT. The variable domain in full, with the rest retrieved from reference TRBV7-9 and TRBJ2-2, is DTGVSQNPRHKITKRGQNVTFRCDPISEHNRLYWYRQTLGQGPEFLTYFQNEAQLEKSRLLSDRFSAERPKGSFSTLEIQRTEQGDSAMYLCASSPPERNTGELFFGEGSRLTVL.

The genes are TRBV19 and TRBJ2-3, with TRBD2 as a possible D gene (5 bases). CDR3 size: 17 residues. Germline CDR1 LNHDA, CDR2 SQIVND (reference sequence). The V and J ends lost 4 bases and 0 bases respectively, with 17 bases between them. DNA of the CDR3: TGTGCCAGTAGTAGTACCCTGAGGGAAACTAGCACAGATACGCAGTATTTT. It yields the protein CASSSTLRETSTDTQYF.

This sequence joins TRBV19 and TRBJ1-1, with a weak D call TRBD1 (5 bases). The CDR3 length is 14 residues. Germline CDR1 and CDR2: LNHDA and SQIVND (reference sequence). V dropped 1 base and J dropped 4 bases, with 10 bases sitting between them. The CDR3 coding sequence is TGTGCCAGTAGTATAGCGGGGGTATCCACTGAAGCTTTCTTT. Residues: CASSIAGVSTEAFF. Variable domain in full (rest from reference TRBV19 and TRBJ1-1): DGGITQSPKYLFRKEGQNVTLSCEQNLNHDAMYWYRQDPGQGLRLIYYSQIVNDFQKGDIAEGYSVSREKKESFPLTVTSAQKNPTAFYLCASSIAGVSTEAFFGQGTRLTVV.

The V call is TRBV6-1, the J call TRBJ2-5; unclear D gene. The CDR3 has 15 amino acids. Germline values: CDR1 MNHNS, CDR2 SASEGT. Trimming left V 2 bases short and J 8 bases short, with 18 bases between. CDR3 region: CASSERPQVAVTQYF. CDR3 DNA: TGTGCCAGCAGTGAACGGCCCCAGGTGGCCGTCACCCAGTACTTC.

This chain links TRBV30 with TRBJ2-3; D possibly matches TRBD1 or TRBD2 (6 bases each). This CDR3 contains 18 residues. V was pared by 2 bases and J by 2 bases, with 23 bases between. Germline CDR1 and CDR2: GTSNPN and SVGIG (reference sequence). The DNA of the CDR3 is TGTGCCTGGAGTATAGCCCGAACTATCGGGGGCCACACAGATACGCAGTATTTT. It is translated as CAWSIARTIGGHTDTQYF.

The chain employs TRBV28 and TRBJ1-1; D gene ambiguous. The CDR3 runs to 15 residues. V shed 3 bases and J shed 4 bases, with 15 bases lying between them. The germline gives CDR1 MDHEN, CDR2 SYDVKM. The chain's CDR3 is CASSLAATPPTEAFF. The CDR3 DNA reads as TGTGCCAGCAGTTTGGCCGCGACCCCCCCCACTGAAGCTTTCTTT.

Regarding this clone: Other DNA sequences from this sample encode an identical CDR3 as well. The CDR3 spells CASSTSSYEQYF. The DNA for the CDR3 is TGTGCCAGCAGCACATCCTCCTACGAGCAGTACTTC. The genes are TRBV7-9 and TRBJ2-7, with D hard to call. The V gene's germline CDR1 is SEHNR and CDR2 FQNEAQ (reference sequence). The CDR3 consists of 12 residues. V shed 5 bases and J shed 0 bases, with 5 bases lying between them.

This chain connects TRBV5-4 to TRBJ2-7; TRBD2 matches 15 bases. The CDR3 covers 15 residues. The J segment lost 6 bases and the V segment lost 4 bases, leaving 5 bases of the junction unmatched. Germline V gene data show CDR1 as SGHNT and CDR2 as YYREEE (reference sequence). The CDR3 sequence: CASSPGLAGGSEQYF. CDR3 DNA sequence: TGTGCCAGCAGCCCAGGACTAGCGGGGGGGAGCGAGCAGTACTTC.

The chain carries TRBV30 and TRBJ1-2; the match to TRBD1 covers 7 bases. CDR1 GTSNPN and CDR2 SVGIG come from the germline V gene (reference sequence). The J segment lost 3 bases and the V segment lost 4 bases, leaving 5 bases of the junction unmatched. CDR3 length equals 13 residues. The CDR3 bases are TGTGCCTGGACCTACGGGACAGACTATGGCTACACCTTC. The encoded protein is CAWTYGTDYGYTF.

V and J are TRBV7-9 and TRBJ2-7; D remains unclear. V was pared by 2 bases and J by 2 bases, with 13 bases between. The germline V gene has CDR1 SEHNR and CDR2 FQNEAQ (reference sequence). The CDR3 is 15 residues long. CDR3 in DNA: TGTGCCAGCAGCTTAAGGGCGGTAAAAGCCTACGAGCAGTACTTC. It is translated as CASSLRAVKAYEQYF.

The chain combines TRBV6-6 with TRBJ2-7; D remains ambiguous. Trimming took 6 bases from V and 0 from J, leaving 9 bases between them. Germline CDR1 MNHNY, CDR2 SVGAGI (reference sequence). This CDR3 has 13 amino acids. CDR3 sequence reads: CASRIVSSYEQYF. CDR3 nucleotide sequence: TGTGCCAGCAGAATCGTTAGCTCCTACGAGCAGTACTTC.

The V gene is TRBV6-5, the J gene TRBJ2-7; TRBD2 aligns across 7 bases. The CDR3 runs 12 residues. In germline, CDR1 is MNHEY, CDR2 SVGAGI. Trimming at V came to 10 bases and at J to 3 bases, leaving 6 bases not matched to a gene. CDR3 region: CATAGVGYEQYF. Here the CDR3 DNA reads TGTGCCACCGCGGGAGTCGGCTACGAGCAGTACTTC.

DNA for the CDR3: TGTGCCATCCAGGCAGACCTAGTCCGGTCACCCCTCCACTTT. This translates into CAIQADLVRSPLHF. V usage is TRBV10-3 and J usage is TRBJ1-6; D gene ambiguous. The germline V gene has CDR1 ENHRY and CDR2 SYGVKD. The V end was cut by 8 bases, the J end by 10 bases, with 18 bases between. CDR3 length equals 14 residues.

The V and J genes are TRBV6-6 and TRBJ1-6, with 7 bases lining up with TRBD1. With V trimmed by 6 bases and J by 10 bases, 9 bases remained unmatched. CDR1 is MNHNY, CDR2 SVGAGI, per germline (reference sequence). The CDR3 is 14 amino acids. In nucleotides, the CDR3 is TGTGCCAGCAGCCTCCCGACAGGGAACTCACCCCTCCACTTT. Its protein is CASSLPTGNSPLHF.

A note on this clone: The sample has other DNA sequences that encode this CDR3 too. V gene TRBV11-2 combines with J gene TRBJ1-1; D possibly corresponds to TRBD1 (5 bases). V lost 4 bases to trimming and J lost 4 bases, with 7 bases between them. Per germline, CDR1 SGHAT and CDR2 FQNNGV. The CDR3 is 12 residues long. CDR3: CASSSQGTEAFF. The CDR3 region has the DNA TGTGCCAGCAGCTCGCAGGGCACTGAAGCTTTCTTT.

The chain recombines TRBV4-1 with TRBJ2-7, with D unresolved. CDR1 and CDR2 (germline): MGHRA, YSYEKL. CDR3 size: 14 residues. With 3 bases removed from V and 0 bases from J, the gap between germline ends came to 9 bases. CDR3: CASSQLDGSYEQYF. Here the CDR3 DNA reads TGCGCCAGCAGCCAGCTGGACGGCTCCTACGAGCAGTACTTC.

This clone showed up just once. CDR3: CATSRKRQMYGSGANVLTF. CDR3 DNA sequence: TGTGCCACCAGCAGAAAGAGACAGATGTACGGCTCTGGGGCCAACGTCCTGACTTTC. V and J are TRBV15 and TRBJ2-6; D perhaps matches TRBD1 (5 bases). This CDR3 is built from 19 residues. From germline, CDR1 is LNHNV and CDR2 YYDKDF (reference sequence). The V gene lost 2 bases and the J gene lost 0 bases, with 17 bases spanning the gap.

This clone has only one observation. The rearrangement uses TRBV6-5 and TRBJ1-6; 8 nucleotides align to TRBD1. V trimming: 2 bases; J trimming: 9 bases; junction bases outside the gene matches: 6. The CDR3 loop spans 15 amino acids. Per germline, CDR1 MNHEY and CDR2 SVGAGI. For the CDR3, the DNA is TGTGCCAGCAGTTACACCGACAGGGGATCTTCACCCCTCCACTTT. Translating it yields CASSYTDRGSSPLHF.

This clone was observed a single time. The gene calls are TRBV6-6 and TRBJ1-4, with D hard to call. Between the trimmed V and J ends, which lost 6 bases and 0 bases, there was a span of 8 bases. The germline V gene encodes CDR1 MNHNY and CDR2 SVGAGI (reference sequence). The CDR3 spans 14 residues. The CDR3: CASSPGPTNEKLFF. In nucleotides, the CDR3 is TGTGCCAGCAGCCCAGGTCCAACTAATGAAAAACTGTTTTTT.

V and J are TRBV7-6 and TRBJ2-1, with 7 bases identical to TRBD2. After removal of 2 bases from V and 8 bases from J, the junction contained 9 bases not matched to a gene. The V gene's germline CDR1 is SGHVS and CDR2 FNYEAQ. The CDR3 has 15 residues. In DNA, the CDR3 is TGTGCCAGCAGCTTACTAGCGGCTATACACGATGAGCAGTTCTTC. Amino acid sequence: CASSLLAAIHDEQFF.

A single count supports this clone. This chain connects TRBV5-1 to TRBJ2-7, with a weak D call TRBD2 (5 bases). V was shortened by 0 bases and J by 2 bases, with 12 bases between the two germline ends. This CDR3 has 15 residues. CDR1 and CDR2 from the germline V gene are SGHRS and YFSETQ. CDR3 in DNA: TGCGCCAGCAGCTTGGGTCCGGGGTCCACCTACGAGCAGTACTTC. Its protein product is CASSLGPGSTYEQYF.